This T cell receptor beta chain came from a study of T cells after yellow fever vaccination. Study-wide findings and caveats: It was a small share of clonotypes that appeared in both CD4 and CD8 compartments.

This clonotype was counted only a few times. The germline V and J ends were trimmed by 2 bases and 2 bases, with 4 bases remaining between them. Looked up from germline, CDR1 is LGHDT and CDR2 is YNNKEL (reference sequence). This CDR3 contains 13 residues. TCRdb reprocessed the 5' RACE reads with MiXCR, giving one entry per CDR3 protein. The data hold about 85,000 distinct CDR3 sequences, with less than 15% observed a single time. The gene calls are TRBV3-1 and TRBJ1-5, with D unclear. This TCR came from a man in his late teens or twenties who received the YFV17D yellow fever vaccine. Here the sequenced sample was CD8+ T cells not binding an NS4B(214-222) dextramer, sorted from PBMCs, taken less than 25 days after the first yellow fever vaccination. The CDR3 region has the DNA TGTGCCAGCAGCCAAACAGGCAATCAGCCCCAGCATTTT. This translates into CASSQTGNQPQHF. Drawing the rest from reference TRBV3-1 and TRBJ1-5, the complete variable domain is DTAVSQTPKYLVTQMGNDKSIKCEQNLGHDTMYWYKQDSKKFLKIMFSYNNKELIINETVPNRFSPKSPDKAHLNLHINSLELGDSAVYFCASSQTGNQPQHFGDGTRLSIL.